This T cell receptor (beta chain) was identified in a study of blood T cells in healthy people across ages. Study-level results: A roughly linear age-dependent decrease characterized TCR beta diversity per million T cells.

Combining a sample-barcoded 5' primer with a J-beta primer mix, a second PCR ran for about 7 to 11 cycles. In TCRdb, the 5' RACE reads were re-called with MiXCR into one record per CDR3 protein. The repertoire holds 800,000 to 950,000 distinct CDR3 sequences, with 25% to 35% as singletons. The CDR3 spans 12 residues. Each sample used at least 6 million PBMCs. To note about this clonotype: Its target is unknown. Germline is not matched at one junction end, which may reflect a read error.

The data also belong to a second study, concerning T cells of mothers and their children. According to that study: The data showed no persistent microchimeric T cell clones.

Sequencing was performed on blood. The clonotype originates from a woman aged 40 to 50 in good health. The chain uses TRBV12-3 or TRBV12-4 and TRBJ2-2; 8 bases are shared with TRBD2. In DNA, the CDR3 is TGTGCTAGCAAAGGGACTAGCGGGGAGCTGTTTTTT. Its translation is CASKGTSGELFF.